This TCR beta chain was found in a study of cytomegalovirus exposure and HLA in healthy donors. All donors participated as healthy donors of bone marrow. At the time of sampling, donors were nominally healthy, though unrecorded immune exposures were likely. Use of 60 Vbeta and 13 Jbeta primers characterized the PCR. The method was immunoSEQ multiplex PCR; TCRdb's version includes in-frame clones alone and lacks a portion of them. The data show fewer than 250,000 clones, around 83% seen once. Details on this clone: At one end the junction does not follow the germline gene, possibly because of a read error.

CDR1 is MDHEN and CDR2 is SYDVKM in the germline V gene. This CDR3 is built from 13 residues. The clonotype originates from a girl aged 10 to 17 in good health and CMV-seronegative. The sample comprised PBMCs. The chain has TRBV28 and TRBJ1-2; maybe TRBD1 (5 bases). The CDR3 sequence is CASRSADSWGCTF. CDR3 DNA sequence: TGTGCCAGCAGGTCAGCAGACAGTTGGGGCTGCACCTTC.